This TCR beta chain originates from a study of beta chain features in type 1 diabetes. Study-wide results and caveats: Patients with Type 1 diabetes showed moderately but significantly shorter TCRB CDR3s in all four CD4+ subsets.

Regarding this clone: The antigen is unknown.

cDNA synthesis used the whole RNA isolate, giving expressed TCRB sequences. Sequencing used immunoSEQ multiplex PCR; TCRdb keeps in-frame clones, though not all of them. The table includes a few hundred thousand clones, roughly 17% detected once. The TCR originated in a man aged 25 to 40 with type 1 diabetes. Material for sequencing was naive CD4+ T cells from blood.

The DNA for the CDR3 is TGTGCCAGCAGCGCGCGTAGGGGCTGCTACGAGCAGTACTTC. Translating gives CASSARRGCYEQYF. This sequence joins TRBV21-1 and TRBJ2-7; the listed D gene, TRBD1, was not tested against the DNA. TRBV21-1 is labeled a pseudogene. This CDR3 region has 14 residues.